This T cell receptor beta chain was captured in a study of cytomegalovirus exposure and HLA in healthy donors. Study-wide results and caveats: Most TCRs appeared rarely, but some public TCRs recurred in many donors. It was 150 to 200 TCR beta chains that were listed as cytomegalovirus-associated. Most likely, a cluster of highly shared sequence variants arose as a sequencing artifact.

Primers included in the PCR were 60 Vbeta and 13 Jbeta primers. Authors' data handling: Unique TCR beta chains totaled some 80 million in a later count, with around 11 million of them shared. Repertoires were generated with immunoSEQ multiplex PCR, while TCRdb's copy carries only in-frame clones and drops some. The DNA gave D and trimming, while V, J and clone size come from that table. The sample yields approximately 150,000 clones, 80% to 90% seen once. A remark on this clone: What it recognizes is unknown.

V was trimmed by 0 bases and J by 9 bases, leaving 8 bases between them. Looked up from germline, CDR1 is SQVTM and CDR2 is ANQGSEA. This CDR3 region has 12 residues. Sequenced material: PBMCs. The receptor was derived from a boy aged 2 to 9 in good health and CMV-seronegative. The chain has TRBV29-1 and TRBJ2-2; D is unresolved. CDR3 sequence reads: CSVEDIKRELFF. CDR3 sequence (DNA): TGCAGCGTTGAAGATATTAAGCGGGAGCTGTTTTTT.